One sample yielded the 3 T cell receptor beta chains listed below, sequenced in a study of regulatory T cells in long-lasting Graves disease. Time point of the sample: persistent/refractory GD, antithyroid drugs over 5 years with positive TRAb. The TCR library used RNA extracted from PBMCs. Through Arm-PCR of CDR3 regions and iRepertoire HTBI primers, TCR beta libraries were built. Via MiXCR, TCRdb re-called the multiplex PCR reads, giving one row per CDR3 protein. The sample has about 420,000 distinct CDR3 sequences; 23% are singletons. The sample was peripheral blood mononuclear cells (PBMCs), taken when the disease was refractory, from a patient treated with antithyroid drugs. These receptor sequences come from a female donor with Graves disease.

This clonotype was seen more than once but under ten times. The chain joins TRBV7-6 to TRBJ1-1; TRBD1 is a possible D gene (5 bases). Trimming took off 5 bases at V and 3 bases at J, with 16 bases between the two ends. Germline V CDR1 and CDR2: SGHVS, FNYEAQ. The CDR3 has 15 amino acids. As DNA, the CDR3 is TGTGCCAGCAGCATCCAAGTGGGGGGGGACACTGAAGCTTTCTTT. Translating it yields CASSIQVGGDTEAFF.

This clonotype occurred a few times. A junction end diverges from the germline sequence, so it may reflect a read error. This sequence joins TRBV10-3 and TRBJ2-7, with 7 bases fitting TRBD1. The CDR3 length is 14 residues. The germline CDR1 and CDR2 sequences are ENHRY and SYGVKD. This CDR3 reads CAISLGQVEAEQYF. CDR3 nucleotide sequence: TGTGCCATCAGCCTCGGACAGGTGGAGGCCGAGCAATACTTC.

The chain links TRBV6-1 to TRBJ2-7; 7 bases agree with TRBD1. V dropped 10 bases and J dropped 2; count of bases not matched to a gene: 5. Germline loops: CDR1 MNHNS, CDR2 SASEGT. This CDR3 is 12 amino acids long. CDR3 in amino acids: CATGQVAYEQYF. CDR3 DNA sequence: TGTGCCACCGGACAGGTGGCCTACGAGCAGTACTTC.